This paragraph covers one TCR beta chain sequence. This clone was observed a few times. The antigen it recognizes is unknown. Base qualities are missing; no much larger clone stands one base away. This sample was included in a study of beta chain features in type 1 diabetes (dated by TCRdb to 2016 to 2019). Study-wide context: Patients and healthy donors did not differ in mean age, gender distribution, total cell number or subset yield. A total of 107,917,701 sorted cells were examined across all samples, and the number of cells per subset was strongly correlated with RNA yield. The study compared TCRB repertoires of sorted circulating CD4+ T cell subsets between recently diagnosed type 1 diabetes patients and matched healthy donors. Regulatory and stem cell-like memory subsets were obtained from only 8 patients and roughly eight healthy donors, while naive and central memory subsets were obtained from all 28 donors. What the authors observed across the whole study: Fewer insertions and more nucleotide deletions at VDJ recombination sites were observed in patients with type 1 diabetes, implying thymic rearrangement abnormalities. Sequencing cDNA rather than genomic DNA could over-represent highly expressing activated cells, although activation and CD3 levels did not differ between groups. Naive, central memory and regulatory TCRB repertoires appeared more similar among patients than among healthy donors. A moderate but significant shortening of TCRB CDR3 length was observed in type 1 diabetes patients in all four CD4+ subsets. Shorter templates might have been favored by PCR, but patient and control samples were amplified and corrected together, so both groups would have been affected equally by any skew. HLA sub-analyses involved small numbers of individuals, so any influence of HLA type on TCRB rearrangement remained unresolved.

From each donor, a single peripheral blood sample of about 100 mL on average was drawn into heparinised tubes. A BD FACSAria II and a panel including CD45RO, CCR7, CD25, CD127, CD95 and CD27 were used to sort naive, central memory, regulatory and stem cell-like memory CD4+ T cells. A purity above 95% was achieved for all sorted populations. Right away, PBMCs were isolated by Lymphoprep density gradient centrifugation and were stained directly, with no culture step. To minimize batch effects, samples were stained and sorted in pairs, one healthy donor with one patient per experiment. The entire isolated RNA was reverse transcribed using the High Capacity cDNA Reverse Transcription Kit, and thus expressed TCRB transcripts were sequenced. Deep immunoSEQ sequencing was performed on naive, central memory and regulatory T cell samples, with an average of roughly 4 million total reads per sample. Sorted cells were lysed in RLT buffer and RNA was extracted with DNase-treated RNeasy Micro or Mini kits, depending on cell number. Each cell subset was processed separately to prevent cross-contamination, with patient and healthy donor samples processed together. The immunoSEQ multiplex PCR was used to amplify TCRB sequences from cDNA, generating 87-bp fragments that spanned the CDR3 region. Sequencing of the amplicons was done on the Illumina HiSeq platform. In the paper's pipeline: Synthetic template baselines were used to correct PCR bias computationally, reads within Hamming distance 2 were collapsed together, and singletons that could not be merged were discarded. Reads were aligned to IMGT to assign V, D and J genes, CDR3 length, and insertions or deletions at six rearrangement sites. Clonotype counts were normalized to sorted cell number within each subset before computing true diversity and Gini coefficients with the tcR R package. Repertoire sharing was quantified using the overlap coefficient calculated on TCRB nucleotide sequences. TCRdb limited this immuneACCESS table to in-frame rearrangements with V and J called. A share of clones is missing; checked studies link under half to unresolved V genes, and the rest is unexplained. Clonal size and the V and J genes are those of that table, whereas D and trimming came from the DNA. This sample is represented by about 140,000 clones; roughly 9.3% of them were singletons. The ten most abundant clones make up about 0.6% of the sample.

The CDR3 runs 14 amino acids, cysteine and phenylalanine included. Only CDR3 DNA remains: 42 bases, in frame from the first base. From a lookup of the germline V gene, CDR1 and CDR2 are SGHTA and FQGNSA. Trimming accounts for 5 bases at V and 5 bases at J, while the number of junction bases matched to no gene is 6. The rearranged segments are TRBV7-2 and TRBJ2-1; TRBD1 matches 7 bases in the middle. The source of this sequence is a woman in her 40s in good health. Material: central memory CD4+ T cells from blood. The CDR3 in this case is CASSRDRVNNEQFF. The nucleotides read TGTGCCAGCAGCCGCGACAGGGTTAACAATGAGCAGTTCTTC.